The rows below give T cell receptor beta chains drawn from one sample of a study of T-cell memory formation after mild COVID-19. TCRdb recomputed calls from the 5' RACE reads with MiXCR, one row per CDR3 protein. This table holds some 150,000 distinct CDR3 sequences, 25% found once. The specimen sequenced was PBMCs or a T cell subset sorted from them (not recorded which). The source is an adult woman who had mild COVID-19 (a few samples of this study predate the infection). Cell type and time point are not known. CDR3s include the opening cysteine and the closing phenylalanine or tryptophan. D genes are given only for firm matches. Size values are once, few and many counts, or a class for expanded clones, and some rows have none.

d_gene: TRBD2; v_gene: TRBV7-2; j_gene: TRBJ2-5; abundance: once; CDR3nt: TGTGCCAGCAGCACCGATAGCGGGGGGAAGACCCAGTACTTC; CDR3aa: CASSTDSGGKTQYF
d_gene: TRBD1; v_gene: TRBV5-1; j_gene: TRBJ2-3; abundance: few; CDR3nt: TGCGCCAGCAGCGGGGGACAGTCTAGCACAGATACGCAGTATTTT; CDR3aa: CASSGGQSSTDTQYF
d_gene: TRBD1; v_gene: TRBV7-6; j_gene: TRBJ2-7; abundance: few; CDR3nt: TGTGCCAGCAGCTTAGCAGACAGGGGGCTGAACGAGCAGTACTTC; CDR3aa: CASSLADRGLNEQYF
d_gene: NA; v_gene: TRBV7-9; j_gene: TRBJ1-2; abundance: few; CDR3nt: TGTGCCAGCACCAACGGAGGGGGGCAGCGAGGCTACACCTTC; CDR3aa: CASTNGGGQRGYTF
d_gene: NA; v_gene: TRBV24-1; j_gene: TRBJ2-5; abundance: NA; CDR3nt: TGTGCCACCAGTGACCCCGGACAGAACCAAGAGACCCAGTACTTC; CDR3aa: CATSDPGQNQETQYF
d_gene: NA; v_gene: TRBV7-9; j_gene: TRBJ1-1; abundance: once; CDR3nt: TGTGCCAGCAGCTTAGTGGTCCCAGGCACTGAAGCTTTCTTT; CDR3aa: CASSLVVPGTEAFF
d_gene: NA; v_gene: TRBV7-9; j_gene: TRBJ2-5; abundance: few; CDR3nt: TGTGCCAGCCACACAGCCTACCAAGAGACCCAGTACTTC; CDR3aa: CASHTAYQETQYF
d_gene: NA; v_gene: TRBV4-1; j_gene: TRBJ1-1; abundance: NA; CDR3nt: TGCGCCAGCAGCTCACTTCCCTACACTGAAGCTTTCTTT; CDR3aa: CASSSLPYTEAFF
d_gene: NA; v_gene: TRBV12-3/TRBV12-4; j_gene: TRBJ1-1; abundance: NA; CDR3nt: TGTGCCAGCAGTCCCCGACAGGAGGAATCGGCTTTCTTT; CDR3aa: CASSPRQEESAFF
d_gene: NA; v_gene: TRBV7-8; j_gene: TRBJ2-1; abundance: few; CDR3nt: TGTGCCAGCAGCTCCGGAGCGGGTAGCTACAATGAGCAGTTCTTC; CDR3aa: CASSSGAGSYNEQFF
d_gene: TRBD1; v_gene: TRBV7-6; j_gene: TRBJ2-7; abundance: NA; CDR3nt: TGTGCCAGCAGCTCGCCGGGACAGGGAGGTTCCCTCCTGGACGAGCAGTACTTC; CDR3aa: CASSSPGQGGSLLDEQYF
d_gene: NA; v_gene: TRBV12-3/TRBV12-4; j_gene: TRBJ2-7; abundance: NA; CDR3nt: TGTGCCAGCAGTTTGGAGGGTCTGACTTACGAGCAGTACTTC; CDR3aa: CASSLEGLTYEQYF
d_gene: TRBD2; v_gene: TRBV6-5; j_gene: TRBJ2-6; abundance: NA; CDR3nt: TGTGCCAGCAGTTACGGGGGACTAAGCTCTGGGGCCAACGTCCTGACTTTC; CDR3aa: CASSYGGLSSGANVLTF
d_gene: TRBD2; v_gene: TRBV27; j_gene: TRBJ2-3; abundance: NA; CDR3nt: TGTGCCAGCAGTTGGGAGGGAGGAGATACGCAGTATTTT; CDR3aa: CASSWEGGDTQYF
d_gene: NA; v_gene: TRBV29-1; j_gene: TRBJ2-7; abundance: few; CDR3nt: TGCAGCGTTGAAGTCTGGAGGGGTCGCGAGCAGTACTTC; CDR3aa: CSVEVWRGREQYF
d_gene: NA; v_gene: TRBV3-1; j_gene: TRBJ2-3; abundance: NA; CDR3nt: TGTGCCAGCAGCCATCCGGGCAGGATAGATACGCAGTATTTT; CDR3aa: CASSHPGRIDTQYF
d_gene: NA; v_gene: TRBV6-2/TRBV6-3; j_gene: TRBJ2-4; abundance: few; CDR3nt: TGTGCCAGCAGTTACCCCTCGTGGCTAGCCGCACACATTCAGTACTTC; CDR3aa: CASSYPSWLAAHIQYF
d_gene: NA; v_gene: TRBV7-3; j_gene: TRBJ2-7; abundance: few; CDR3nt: TGTGCCAGCAGCCCTGGGCCTACCTACGAGCAGTACTTC; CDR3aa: CASSPGPTYEQYF
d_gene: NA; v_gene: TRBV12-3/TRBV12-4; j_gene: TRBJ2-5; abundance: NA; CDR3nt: TGTGCCAGTGGGCCCACACAAGAGACCCAGTACTTC; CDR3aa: CASGPTQETQYF
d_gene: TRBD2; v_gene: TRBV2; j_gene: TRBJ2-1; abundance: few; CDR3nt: TGTGCCAGCAGCCGGACTAGCGGGACCTACAATGAGCAGTTCTTC; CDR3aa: CASSRTSGTYNEQFF
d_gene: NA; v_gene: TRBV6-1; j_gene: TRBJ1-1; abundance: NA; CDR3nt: TGTGCCAGCAGTGATCTGGGGGGCACGACTGAAGCTTTCTTT; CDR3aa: CASSDLGGTTEAFF
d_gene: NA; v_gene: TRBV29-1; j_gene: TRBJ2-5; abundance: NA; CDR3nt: TGCAGCGTGTTGGAAGAGACCCAGTACTTC; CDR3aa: CSVLEETQYF
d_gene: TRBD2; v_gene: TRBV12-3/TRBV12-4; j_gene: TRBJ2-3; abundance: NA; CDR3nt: TGTGCCAGCAGTGAAACTAGCGGGTTCGATACGCAGTATTTT; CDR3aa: CASSETSGFDTQYF
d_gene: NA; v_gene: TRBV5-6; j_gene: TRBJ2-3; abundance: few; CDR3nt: TGTGCCAGCAGGGAGGGAGATACGCAGTATTTT; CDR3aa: CASREGDTQYF
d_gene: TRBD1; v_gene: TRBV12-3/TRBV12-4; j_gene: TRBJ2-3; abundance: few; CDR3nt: TGTGCCAGCAGCCCGACAGGGGAGAGCACAGATACGCAGTATTTT; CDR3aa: CASSPTGESTDTQYF
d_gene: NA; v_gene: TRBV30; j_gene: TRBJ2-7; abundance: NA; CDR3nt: TGTGCCTGGAGTGTGGACGGCGGTTACGAGCAGTACTTC; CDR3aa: CAWSVDGGYEQYF
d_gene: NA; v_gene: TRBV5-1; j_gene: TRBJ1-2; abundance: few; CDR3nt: TGCGCCAGCAGCTTGGGAAGCAGCGACTATGGCTACACCTTC; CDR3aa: CASSLGSSDYGYTF
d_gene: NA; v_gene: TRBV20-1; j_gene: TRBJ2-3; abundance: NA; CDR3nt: TGCAGTGCTAGGGCGGGGCGGAACACAGATACGCAGTATTTT; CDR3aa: CSARAGRNTDTQYF
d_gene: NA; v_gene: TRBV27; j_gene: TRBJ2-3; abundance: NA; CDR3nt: TGTGCCAGCAGTTTAGGAGGGAGAGGAGATACGCAGTATTTT; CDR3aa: CASSLGGRGDTQYF
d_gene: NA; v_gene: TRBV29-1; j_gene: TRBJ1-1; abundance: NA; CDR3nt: TGCAGCGTTGATATCCAGGGGAAGGTTGAAGCTTTCTTT; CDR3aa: CSVDIQGKVEAFF
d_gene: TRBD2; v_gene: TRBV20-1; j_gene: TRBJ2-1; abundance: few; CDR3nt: TGCAGTGCAGCGGGAGACCAGGGATTTCGAAGGCAGTTCTTC; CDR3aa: CSAAGDQGFRRQFF
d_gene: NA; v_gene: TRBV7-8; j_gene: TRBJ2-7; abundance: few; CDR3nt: TGTGCCAGCAGTTATGACCCCGAGGGTGAGCTCAGGGAGAGCTACTACGAGCAGTACTTC; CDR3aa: CASSYDPEGELRESYYEQYF
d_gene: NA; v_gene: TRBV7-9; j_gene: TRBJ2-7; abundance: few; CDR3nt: TGTGCCAGCAGCCAACTGGCTTACGAGCAGTACTTC; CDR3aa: CASSQLAYEQYF
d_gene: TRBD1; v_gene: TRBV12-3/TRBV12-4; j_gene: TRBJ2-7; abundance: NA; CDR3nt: TGTGCCAGCAGCTCGACAGGGGTCTTTGACGAGCAGTACTTC; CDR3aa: CASSSTGVFDEQYF
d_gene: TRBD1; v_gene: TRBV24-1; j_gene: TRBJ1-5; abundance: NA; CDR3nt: TGTGCCACCTCACCGACAGGGGAAGGAATTCAGCCCCAGCATTTT; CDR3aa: CATSPTGEGIQPQHF
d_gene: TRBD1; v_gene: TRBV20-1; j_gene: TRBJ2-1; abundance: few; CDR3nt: TGCAGTGCTTCGGACAGGGTAGACAATGAGCAGTTCTTC; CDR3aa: CSASDRVDNEQFF
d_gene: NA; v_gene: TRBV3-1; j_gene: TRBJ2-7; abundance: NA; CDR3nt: TGTGCCAGCAGCCAACTAAGGGGGGCTTTACCCTACGAGCAGTACTTC; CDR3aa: CASSQLRGALPYEQYF
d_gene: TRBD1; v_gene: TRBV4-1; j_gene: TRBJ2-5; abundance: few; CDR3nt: TGCGCCAGCAGCCGGGCACCGGGACAGCAAGAGACCCAGTACTTC; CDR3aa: CASSRAPGQQETQYF
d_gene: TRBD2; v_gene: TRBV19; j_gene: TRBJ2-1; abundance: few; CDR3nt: TGTGCCAGTAGTATAGCGCGACGGGAGGGCTCCTACAATGAGCAGTTCTTC; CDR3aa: CASSIARREGSYNEQFF